Listed below are T cell receptor beta chains from one sample, sequenced in a study of CD8+ T cells in alopecia areata. Generated by immunoSEQ multiplex PCR, the TCRdb table keeps only in-frame clones and is missing some. The sample carries about 180,000 clones, about 48% recorded once. This specimen was CD8+ T cells sorted from blood, taken at week 24, from a patient treated with tofacitinib. The receptor source for this set is a human donor with alopecia areata. Each CDR3 is given with its conserved first and last residue. The order of the fields is D gene, V gene, CDR3 protein. The D gene is left open where the match is weak.

d_gene: NA
v_gene: TRBV10-2
CDR3aa: CASSEFSVYGYTF

d_gene: TRBD1
v_gene: TRBV7-2
CDR3aa: CASSLGDRDVVEQYF

d_gene: NA
v_gene: TRBV19
CDR3aa: CASSKDTPNQPQHF

d_gene: NA
v_gene: TRBV30
CDR3aa: CAWSVQGGQPQHF

d_gene: TRBD1
v_gene: TRBV27
CDR3aa: CASSYRGVANEKLFF

d_gene: TRBD2
v_gene: TRBV4-1
CDR3aa: CASSQDLSAGSEQFF

d_gene: NA
v_gene: TRBV7-8
CDR3aa: CASSLERWGDNEQFF

d_gene: NA
v_gene: TRBV4-3
CDR3aa: CASSQDGVAPYGYTF

d_gene: TRBD1
v_gene: TRBV14
CDR3aa: CASSQEQGTEAFF

d_gene: NA
v_gene: TRBV4-1
CDR3aa: CASSQVVGGYEGDTEAFF

d_gene: NA
v_gene: TRBV6-6
CDR3aa: CASLWGTVNTGELFF

d_gene: NA
v_gene: TRBV29-1
CDR3aa: CSVDLGGNQPQHF

d_gene: NA
v_gene: TRBV4-2
CDR3aa: CASSPRSLNEQFF

d_gene: NA
v_gene: TRBV30
CDR3aa: CAWSADGWEPQHF

d_gene: TRBD1
v_gene: TRBV9
CDR3aa: CASSPRTGELGNEQFF

d_gene: NA
v_gene: TRBV4-3
CDR3aa: CASSQGSGGYTF

d_gene: NA
v_gene: TRBV29-1
CDR3aa: CSVIATYNEQFF

d_gene: NA
v_gene: TRBV2
CDR3aa: CASQVQGRAEQFF

d_gene: NA
v_gene: TRBV30
CDR3aa: CAWSVLSGELFF

d_gene: TRBD1
v_gene: TRBV5-6
CDR3aa: CASRPRTGRAFF

d_gene: NA
v_gene: TRBV28
CDR3aa: CASSLYVERNTEAFF

d_gene: NA
v_gene: TRBV2
CDR3aa: CASSEFPPNYGYTF

d_gene: NA
v_gene: TRBV5-1
CDR3aa: CASSHGKVNTEAFF

d_gene: NA
v_gene: TRBV4-3
CDR3aa: CASSQGPRETQYF

d_gene: TRBD2
v_gene: TRBV6-5
CDR3aa: CASSFSGGAVGEQFF

d_gene: NA
v_gene: TRBV5-1
CDR3aa: CASSSRPNSGGIPDYGYTF

d_gene: NA
v_gene: TRBV6-5
CDR3aa: CASSYKGLTNYGYTF

d_gene: TRBD1
v_gene: TRBV13
CDR3aa: CASSEGGEDHYGYTF

d_gene: NA
v_gene: TRBV13
CDR3aa: CASSLGEHEQYF

d_gene: NA
v_gene: TRBV6-5
CDR3aa: CASSYGVGGAGELFF

d_gene: NA
v_gene: TRBV4-3
CDR3aa: CASSQDPRISYNSPLHF

d_gene: TRBD2
v_gene: TRBV10-2
CDR3aa: CASSELAASYEQYF

d_gene: NA
v_gene: TRBV5-6
CDR3aa: CASSLGWNNQPQHF

d_gene: NA
v_gene: TRBV15
CDR3aa: CATSSGGQNTGELFF

d_gene: NA
v_gene: TRBV30
CDR3aa: CAWSVEADTQYF

d_gene: TRBD2
v_gene: TRBV29-1
CDR3aa: CSVDGLAGGIEETQYF

d_gene: NA
v_gene: TRBV7-8
CDR3aa: CASSLRGGTDTQYF

d_gene: NA
v_gene: TRBV9
CDR3aa: CASSVDQRTDTQYF

d_gene: NA
v_gene: TRBV30
CDR3aa: CAWSVGTSVGELFF

d_gene: NA
v_gene: TRBV29-1
CDR3aa: CSADQGIYGYTF

d_gene: NA
v_gene: TRBV2
CDR3aa: CASSGTSGVDSSNQPQHF

d_gene: NA
v_gene: TRBV27
CDR3aa: CASSFSNKAYEQYF

d_gene: NA
v_gene: TRBV19
CDR3aa: CASGGLATYNEQFF

d_gene: TRBD1
v_gene: TRBV5-1
CDR3aa: CASTNTGGVQETQYF

d_gene: NA
v_gene: TRBV7-6
CDR3aa: CASSLALGDYEQYF

d_gene: NA
v_gene: TRBV19
CDR3aa: CASSIPWAGKTYNEQFF

d_gene: TRBD1
v_gene: TRBV29-1
CDR3aa: CSVAGQGADGELFF

d_gene: TRBD1
v_gene: TRBV29-1
CDR3aa: CSVTTGVAEAFF

d_gene: NA
v_gene: TRBV10-2
CDR3aa: CASSEHPGLIEQFF

d_gene: NA
v_gene: TRBV4-1
CDR3aa: CASSQDGDDEQYF

d_gene: NA
v_gene: TRBV5-6
CDR3aa: CASSLYGGQYQPQHF

d_gene: NA
v_gene: TRBV15
CDR3aa: CATSRGLSGTDTQYF

d_gene: NA
v_gene: TRBV9
CDR3aa: CASSEGLTEAFF